What follows describes a single T cell receptor beta chain. The antigen remains undetermined. 13 Jbeta primers and 60 Vbeta primers were used for the PCR. Generated by immunoSEQ multiplex PCR, the TCRdb table keeps only in-frame clones and is missing some. The repertoire includes about 180,000 clones, roughly 81% of them detected once, and approximately 4.4% sits in the top ten. The sample belongs to a study of cytomegalovirus exposure and HLA in healthy donors. Study observations and caveats: When analyzed later, a missense DCLRE1C variant was found to be linked to TCR beta V- and J-gene trimming. According to an earlier analysis, most TCR beta V segments yielded productive rearrangements about 90% or about 30% of the time. The presence/absence work took it that sequencing depth was about the same across donors.

V lost 5 bases and J 14 bases, leaving 13 bases between the germline ends. The CDR3 runs to 12 residues. The germline CDR1 and CDR2 sequences are MNHEY and SVGAGI. V and J are TRBV6-5 and TRBJ1-6; tentative D call: TRBD1 (6 bases). The clonotype comes from a woman under 30 in good health and CMV-seropositive. The sequenced sample was PBMCs. As DNA, the CDR3 is TGTGCCAGCAGTGAAACAGGGCGGACCCTCCACTTT. Amino acid sequence: CASSETGRTLHF.